This is a list of T cell receptor beta chains from one sample in a study of CD4 T cells in relation to SARS-CoV-2 and coronaviruses. Their cognate antigens are unknown. Profiled with immunoSEQ multiplex PCR; TCRdb holds only in-frame clones, not every one. This sample yields approximately 40,000 clones, of which 77% are seen a single time; about 2.8% belongs to the top ten. Sequenced sample: memory CD4+ T cells from PBMCs, cultured in vitro. All receptors come from an adult with COVID-19. Each CDR3 is given with its conserved first and last residue. The D gene is left open where the match is weak. A clone size is listed for some rows: how often the clone was seen (once, few, many), or a class if it is expanded.

cdr3_aa: CSASRDQGYEQYF
cdr3_nt: TGCAGTGCTAGTCGGGACCAGGGGTACGAGCAGTACTTC
d_call: NA
v_call: TRBV20-1
clone_size: NA
j_call: TRBJ2-7

cdr3_aa: CASSQGRTGIREQYF
cdr3_nt: TGTGCCAGCAGCCAAGGCCGGACAGGGATTCGGGAGCAGTACTTC
d_call: TRBD1
v_call: TRBV14
clone_size: NA
j_call: TRBJ2-7

cdr3_aa: CASSPHRTGEGDTQYF
cdr3_nt: TGTGCCAGCAGCCCCCATCGAACGGGAGAGGGAGATACGCAGTATTTT
d_call: NA
v_call: TRBV7-9
clone_size: few
j_call: TRBJ2-3

cdr3_aa: CAWSKGAGYEQYF
cdr3_nt: TGTGCCTGGAGTAAGGGGGCGGGGTACGAGCAGTACTTC
d_call: NA
v_call: TRBV30
clone_size: NA
j_call: TRBJ2-7

cdr3_aa: CASSLGTGASEPQHF
cdr3_nt: TGTGCCAGCAGCCTCGGGACAGGGGCATCTGAGCCCCAGCATTTT
d_call: TRBD1
v_call: TRBV7-9
clone_size: NA
j_call: TRBJ1-5

cdr3_aa: CASTPGGGGYTF
cdr3_nt: TGTGCCAGCACCCCCGGGGGAGGAGGCTACACCTTC
d_call: NA
v_call: TRBV7-9
clone_size: NA
j_call: TRBJ1-2

cdr3_aa: CASSGTGSHEQYF
cdr3_nt: TGTGCCAGCAGCGGGACAGGGTCCCACGAGCAGTACTTC
d_call: TRBD1
v_call: TRBV7-6
clone_size: NA
j_call: TRBJ2-7

cdr3_aa: CASPSGRAMNTEAFF
cdr3_nt: TGTGCCAGCCCCTCTGGGCGAGCCATGAACACTGAAGCTTTCTTT
d_call: NA
v_call: TRBV28
clone_size: few
j_call: TRBJ1-1

cdr3_aa: CASSRAARETQYF
cdr3_nt: TGTGCCAGCAGTCGGGCTGCTCGGGAGACCCAGTACTTC
d_call: NA
v_call: TRBV6-5
clone_size: NA
j_call: TRBJ2-5

cdr3_aa: CAWSEGPRQPQHF
cdr3_nt: TGTGCCTGGAGTGAGGGTCCCCGGCAGCCCCAGCATTTT
d_call: NA
v_call: TRBV30
clone_size: NA
j_call: TRBJ1-5

cdr3_aa: CASSYDRAKNIQYF
cdr3_nt: TGTGCCAGCAGTTACGACAGGGCCAAAAACATTCAGTACTTC
d_call: NA
v_call: TRBV6-5
clone_size: NA
j_call: TRBJ2-4

cdr3_aa: CASSLAKETQYF
cdr3_nt: TGCGCCAGCAGCTTGGCCAAGGAGACCCAGTACTTC
d_call: NA
v_call: TRBV5-1
clone_size: NA
j_call: TRBJ2-5

cdr3_aa: CASNEQGYNEQFF
cdr3_nt: TGTGCCAGCAACGAACAGGGTTACAATGAGCAGTTCTTC
d_call: NA
v_call: TRBV9
clone_size: few
j_call: TRBJ2-1

cdr3_aa: CASSVAGTPTYEQYF
cdr3_nt: TGTGCCAGCAGCGTAGCCGGGACCCCCACCTACGAGCAGTACTTC
d_call: NA
v_call: TRBV9
clone_size: once
j_call: TRBJ2-7

cdr3_aa: CASKGLAGTSYNEQFF
cdr3_nt: TGCGCCAGCAAAGGACTAGCGGGAACCTCCTACAATGAGCAGTTCTTC
d_call: TRBD2
v_call: TRBV5-1
clone_size: once
j_call: TRBJ2-1

cdr3_aa: CASSLVGGLNTEAFF
cdr3_nt: TGTGCCAGCAGCTTGGTAGGGGGGCTGAACACTGAAGCTTTCTTT
d_call: NA
v_call: TRBV5-4
clone_size: NA
j_call: TRBJ1-1

cdr3_aa: CAWSPGREGTEAFF
cdr3_nt: TGTGCCTGGAGCCCCGGGAGAGAGGGCACTGAAGCTTTCTTT
d_call: NA
v_call: TRBV30
clone_size: NA
j_call: TRBJ1-1

cdr3_aa: CASREQGGSPLHF
cdr3_nt: TGTGCCAGCAGAGAACAGGGTGGCTCACCCCTCCACTTT
d_call: NA
v_call: TRBV2
clone_size: NA
j_call: TRBJ1-6

cdr3_aa: CASRPLDPSSYEQYF
cdr3_nt: TGTGCCAGCAGGCCGCTAGATCCGAGCTCCTACGAGCAGTACTTC
d_call: NA
v_call: TRBV28
clone_size: NA
j_call: TRBJ2-7

cdr3_aa: CASSLGTGSTEQFF
cdr3_nt: TGTGCCAGCAGTTTAGGGACAGGGAGCACTGAGCAGTTCTTC
d_call: TRBD1
v_call: TRBV28
clone_size: few
j_call: TRBJ2-1

cdr3_aa: CASSLRGGRNQPQHF
cdr3_nt: TGTGCCAGCAGTTTGCGAGGGGGACGTAATCAGCCCCAGCATTTT
d_call: NA
v_call: TRBV28
clone_size: NA
j_call: TRBJ1-5

cdr3_aa: CASSRGQTYEQYF
cdr3_nt: TGTGCCAGCAGTCGCGGACAGACCTACGAGCAGTACTTC
d_call: NA
v_call: TRBV2
clone_size: NA
j_call: TRBJ2-7

cdr3_aa: CASSLASYGYTF
cdr3_nt: TGTGCCAGCAGCTTGGCCTCATATGGCTACACCTTC
d_call: NA
v_call: TRBV5-4
clone_size: NA
j_call: TRBJ1-2

cdr3_aa: CASTRENIQYF
cdr3_nt: TGTGCCAGCACTCGGGAAAACATTCAGTACTTC
d_call: NA
v_call: TRBV2
clone_size: few
j_call: TRBJ2-4

cdr3_aa: CASSYLESSYNEQFF
cdr3_nt: TGTGCCAGCAGTTACCTGGAGAGCTCCTACAATGAGCAGTTCTTC
d_call: NA
v_call: TRBV6-6
clone_size: NA
j_call: TRBJ2-1

cdr3_aa: CASSQRQGRNTEAFF
cdr3_nt: TGTGCCAGCAGTCAAAGACAGGGAAGGAACACTGAAGCTTTCTTT
d_call: TRBD1
v_call: TRBV6-6
clone_size: once
j_call: TRBJ1-1

cdr3_aa: CAISDRQGEQPQHF
cdr3_nt: TGTGCCATCAGTGACAGACAGGGGGAGCAGCCCCAGCATTTT
d_call: TRBD1
v_call: TRBV10-3
clone_size: NA
j_call: TRBJ1-5

cdr3_aa: CASSLDRTGLNYEQYF
cdr3_nt: TGTGCCAGCAGCTTAGACCGAACAGGGCTCAACTACGAGCAGTACTTC
d_call: NA
v_call: TRBV11-2
clone_size: NA
j_call: TRBJ2-7

cdr3_aa: CASDLRVARTGELFF
cdr3_nt: TGTGCCAGCGATCTCAGGGTGGCGAGGACCGGGGAGCTGTTTTTT
d_call: NA
v_call: TRBV7-9
clone_size: NA
j_call: TRBJ2-2

cdr3_aa: CASSSRNPGADTEAFF
cdr3_nt: TGTGCCAGCAGCTCGAGGAATCCGGGGGCGGACACTGAAGCTTTCTTT
d_call: NA
v_call: TRBV7-6
clone_size: few
j_call: TRBJ1-1

cdr3_aa: CASSQETGRAIYEQYF
cdr3_nt: TGCGCCAGCAGCCAAGAAACCGGGAGGGCCATCTACGAGCAGTACTTC
d_call: TRBD2
v_call: TRBV4-3
clone_size: NA
j_call: TRBJ2-7

cdr3_aa: CAITEPGTSGRNGELFF
cdr3_nt: TGTGCCATCACCGAACCTGGGACTAGCGGGAGGAACGGGGAGCTGTTTTTT
d_call: TRBD2
v_call: TRBV10-3
clone_size: NA
j_call: TRBJ2-2

cdr3_aa: CASSFSSGYEQYF
cdr3_nt: TGTGCCAGCAGCTTCTCCTCCGGGTACGAGCAGTACTTC
d_call: NA
v_call: TRBV7-8
clone_size: NA
j_call: TRBJ2-7

cdr3_aa: CASSALPDRGLGNIQYF
cdr3_nt: TGCGCCAGCAGCGCTCTACCCGACAGGGGGTTGGGAAACATTCAGTACTTC
d_call: TRBD1
v_call: TRBV5-1
clone_size: NA
j_call: TRBJ2-4

cdr3_aa: CASSIETGGSNQPQHF
cdr3_nt: TGTGCCAGCAGCATAGAGACAGGGGGAAGCAATCAGCCCCAGCATTTT
d_call: TRBD1
v_call: TRBV7-2
clone_size: NA
j_call: TRBJ1-5

cdr3_aa: CASSLSSHATFLSGANVLTF
cdr3_nt: TGTGCCAGCAGCTTATCGTCGCACGCTACATTCCTCTCTGGGGCCAACGTCCTGACTTTC
d_call: NA
v_call: TRBV5-4
clone_size: NA
j_call: TRBJ2-6

cdr3_aa: CASSSASGRRYEQYF
cdr3_nt: TGTGCCAGCAGTTCCGCTAGCGGGAGGCGATACGAGCAGTACTTC
d_call: TRBD2
v_call: TRBV27
clone_size: NA
j_call: TRBJ2-7

cdr3_aa: CASSYAGTANTGELFF
cdr3_nt: TGTGCCAGCAGCTACGCCGGGACAGCGAACACCGGGGAGCTGTTTTTT
d_call: TRBD1
v_call: TRBV5-4
clone_size: NA
j_call: TRBJ2-2

cdr3_aa: CASSQDVSGPRTGNTIYF
cdr3_nt: TGCGCCAGCAGCCAAGACGTATCGGGCCCCAGGACTGGAAACACCATATATTTT
d_call: NA
v_call: TRBV4-3
clone_size: once
j_call: TRBJ1-3

cdr3_aa: CAWSIGAVNEQFF
cdr3_nt: TGTGCCTGGAGTATCGGGGCGGTCAATGAGCAGTTCTTC
d_call: NA
v_call: TRBV30
clone_size: once
j_call: TRBJ2-1

cdr3_aa: CASSLRSGASTDTQYF
cdr3_nt: TGTGCCAGCAGCTTGCGAAGCGGAGCTAGCACAGATACGCAGTATTTT
d_call: NA
v_call: TRBV5-4
clone_size: NA
j_call: TRBJ2-3

cdr3_aa: CASSATLGRKYEQYF
cdr3_nt: TGTGCCAGCAGCGCGACCTTGGGCAGAAAGTACGAGCAGTACTTC
d_call: NA
v_call: TRBV7-8
clone_size: once
j_call: TRBJ2-7

cdr3_aa: CASSVTSGRETQYF
cdr3_nt: TGCGCCAGCAGCGTGACTAGCGGGAGAGAGACCCAGTACTTC
d_call: TRBD2
v_call: TRBV5-1
clone_size: NA
j_call: TRBJ2-5

cdr3_aa: CASSIWDSTDTQYF
cdr3_nt: TGTGCCAGCAGCATCTGGGACAGCACAGATACGCAGTATTTT
d_call: NA
v_call: TRBV5-4
clone_size: NA
j_call: TRBJ2-3

cdr3_aa: CASSHAIGLVGSEQYF
cdr3_nt: TGTGCCAGCAGCCACGCGATCGGACTAGTCGGGAGCGAGCAGTACTTC
d_call: TRBD2
v_call: TRBV3-1/TRBV3-2
clone_size: NA
j_call: TRBJ2-7

cdr3_aa: CASSQGGLAGGCYEQYF
cdr3_nt: TGTGCCAGCAGCCAAGGGGGCCTGGCGGGAGGATGCTACGAGCAGTACTTC
d_call: TRBD2
v_call: TRBV3-1/TRBV3-2
clone_size: NA
j_call: TRBJ2-7

cdr3_aa: CASSLATGVLGELFF
cdr3_nt: TGTGCCAGCAGCTTAGCGACAGGGGTACTCGGGGAGCTGTTTTTT
d_call: TRBD1
v_call: TRBV7-9
clone_size: NA
j_call: TRBJ2-2

cdr3_aa: CASSWDRQETQYF
cdr3_nt: TGTGCCAGCAGCTGGGACAGACAAGAGACCCAGTACTTC
d_call: TRBD1
v_call: TRBV7-2
clone_size: NA
j_call: TRBJ2-5